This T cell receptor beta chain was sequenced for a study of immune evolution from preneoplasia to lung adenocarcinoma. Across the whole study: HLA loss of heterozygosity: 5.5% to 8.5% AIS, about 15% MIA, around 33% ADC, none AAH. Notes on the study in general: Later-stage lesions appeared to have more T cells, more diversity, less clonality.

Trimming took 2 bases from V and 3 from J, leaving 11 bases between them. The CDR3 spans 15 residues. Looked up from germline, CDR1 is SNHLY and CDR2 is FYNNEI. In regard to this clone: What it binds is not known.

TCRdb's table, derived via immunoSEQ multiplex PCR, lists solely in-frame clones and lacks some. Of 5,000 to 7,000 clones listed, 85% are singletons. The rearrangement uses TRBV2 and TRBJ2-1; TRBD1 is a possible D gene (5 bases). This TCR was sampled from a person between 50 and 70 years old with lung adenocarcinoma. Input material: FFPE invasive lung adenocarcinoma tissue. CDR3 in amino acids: CASSEQSGRYNEQFF. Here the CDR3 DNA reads TGTGCCAGCAGTGAACAGTCAGGGCGCTACAATGAGCAGTTCTTC.